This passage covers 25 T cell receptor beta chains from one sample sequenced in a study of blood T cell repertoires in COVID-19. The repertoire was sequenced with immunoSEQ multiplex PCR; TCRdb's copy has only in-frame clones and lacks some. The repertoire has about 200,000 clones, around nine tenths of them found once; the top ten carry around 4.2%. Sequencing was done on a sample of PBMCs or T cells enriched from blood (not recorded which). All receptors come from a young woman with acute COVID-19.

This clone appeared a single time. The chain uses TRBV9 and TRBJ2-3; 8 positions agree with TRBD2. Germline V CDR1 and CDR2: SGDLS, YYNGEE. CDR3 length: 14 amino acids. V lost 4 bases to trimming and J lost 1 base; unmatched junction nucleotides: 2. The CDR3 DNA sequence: TGTGCCAGCAGCCCCGGGGGGGGCACAGATACGCAGTATTTT. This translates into CASSPGGGTDTQYF. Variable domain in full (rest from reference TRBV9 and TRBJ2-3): DSGVTQTPKHLITATGQRVTLRCSPRSGDLSVYWYQQSLDQGLQFLIQYYNGEERAKGNILERFSAQQFPDLHSELNLSSLELGDSALYFCASSPGGGTDTQYFGPGTRLTVL.

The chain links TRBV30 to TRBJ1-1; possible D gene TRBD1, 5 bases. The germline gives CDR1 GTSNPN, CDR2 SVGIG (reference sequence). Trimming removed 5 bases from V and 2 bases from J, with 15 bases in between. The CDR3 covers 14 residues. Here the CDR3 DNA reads TGTGCCTGGGCGGACAAGGGATCTAACACTGAAGCTTTCTTT. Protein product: CAWADKGSNTEAFF.

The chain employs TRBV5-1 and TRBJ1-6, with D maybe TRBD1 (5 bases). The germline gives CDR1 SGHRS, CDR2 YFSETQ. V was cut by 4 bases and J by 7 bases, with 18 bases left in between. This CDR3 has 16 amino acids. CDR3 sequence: CASSAREGQGNSPLHF. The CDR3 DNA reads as TGCGCCAGCAGCGCCCGGGAGGGGCAGGGAAATTCACCCCTCCACTTT.

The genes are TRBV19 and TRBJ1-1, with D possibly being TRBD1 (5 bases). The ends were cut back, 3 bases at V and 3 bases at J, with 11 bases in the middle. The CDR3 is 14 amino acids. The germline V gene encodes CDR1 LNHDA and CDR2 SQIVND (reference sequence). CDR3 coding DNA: TGTGCCAGTAGTATTCGTGGCAGGGACACTGAAGCTTTCTTT. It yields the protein CASSIRGRDTEAFF.

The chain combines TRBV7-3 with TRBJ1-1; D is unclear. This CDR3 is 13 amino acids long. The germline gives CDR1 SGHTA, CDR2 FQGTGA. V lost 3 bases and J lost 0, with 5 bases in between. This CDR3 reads CASSFAVNTEAFF. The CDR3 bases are TGTGCCAGCAGCTTTGCGGTGAACACTGAAGCTTTCTTT.

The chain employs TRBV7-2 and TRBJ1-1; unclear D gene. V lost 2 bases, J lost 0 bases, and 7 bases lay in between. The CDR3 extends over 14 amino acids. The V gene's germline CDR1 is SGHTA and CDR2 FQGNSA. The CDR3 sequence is CASSLNFMNTEAFF. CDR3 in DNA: TGTGCCAGCAGCTTAAATTTCATGAACACTGAAGCTTTCTTT.

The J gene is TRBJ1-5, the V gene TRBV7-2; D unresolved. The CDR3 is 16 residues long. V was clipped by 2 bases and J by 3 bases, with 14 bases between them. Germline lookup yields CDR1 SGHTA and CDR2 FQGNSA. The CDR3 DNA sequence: TGTGCCAGCAGCTTATTAGGCAACGGGATCAATCAGCCCCAGCATTTT. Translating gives CASSLLGNGINQPQHF.

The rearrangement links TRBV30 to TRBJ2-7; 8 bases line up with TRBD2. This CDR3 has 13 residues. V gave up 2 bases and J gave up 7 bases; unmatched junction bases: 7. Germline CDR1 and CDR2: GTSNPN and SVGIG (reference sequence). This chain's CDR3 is CAWSTGGTWEQYF. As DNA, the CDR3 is TGTGCCTGGAGTACGGGAGGGACTTGGGAGCAGTACTTC.

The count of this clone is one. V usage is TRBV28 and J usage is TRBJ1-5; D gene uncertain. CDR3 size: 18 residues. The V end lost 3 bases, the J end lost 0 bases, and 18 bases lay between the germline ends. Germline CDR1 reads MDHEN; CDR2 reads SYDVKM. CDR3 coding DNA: TGTGCCAGCAGTTTCGAGCGGGCCCGGCAATTTAGCAATCAGCCCCAGCATTTT. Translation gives CASSFERARQFSNQPQHF.

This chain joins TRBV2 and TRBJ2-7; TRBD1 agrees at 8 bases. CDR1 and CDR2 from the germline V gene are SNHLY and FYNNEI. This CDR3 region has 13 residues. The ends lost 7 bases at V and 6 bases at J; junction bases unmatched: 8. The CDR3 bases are TGTGCCAGCACTGGACAGGGATATAGCGAGCAGTACTTC. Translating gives CASTGQGYSEQYF.

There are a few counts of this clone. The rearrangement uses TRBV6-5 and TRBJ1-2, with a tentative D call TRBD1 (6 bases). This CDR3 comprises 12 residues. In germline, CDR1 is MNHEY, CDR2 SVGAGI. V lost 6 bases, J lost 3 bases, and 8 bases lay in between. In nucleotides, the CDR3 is TGTGCCAGCAGGGACAGCTACTATGGCTACACCTTC. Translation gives CASRDSYYGYTF.

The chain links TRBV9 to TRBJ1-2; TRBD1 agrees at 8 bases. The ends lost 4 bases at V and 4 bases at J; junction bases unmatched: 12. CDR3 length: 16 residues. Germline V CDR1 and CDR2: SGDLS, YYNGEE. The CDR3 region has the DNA TGTGCCAGCAGCCCATTCGGACAGGGCGCTAGCTATGGCTACACCTTC. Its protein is CASSPFGQGASYGYTF.

The CDR3 DNA sequence: TGCAGTGCCCAGGCAGATACGCAGTATTTT. Protein: CSAQADTQYF. V gene TRBV20-1 combines with J gene TRBJ2-3; D not resolved. There are 10 residues in the CDR3. Per the germline V gene, CDR1 is DFQATT and CDR2 is SNEGSKA (reference sequence). Trimming shortened V by 6 bases and J by 4 bases, and 5 bases separated the two germline ends.

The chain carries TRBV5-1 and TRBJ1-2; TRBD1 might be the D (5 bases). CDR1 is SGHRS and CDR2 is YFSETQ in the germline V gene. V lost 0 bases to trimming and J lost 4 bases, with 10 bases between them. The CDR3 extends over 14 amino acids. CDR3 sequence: CASSLATDGYGYTF. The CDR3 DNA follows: TGCGCCAGCAGCTTGGCGACAGATGGCTATGGCTACACCTTC.

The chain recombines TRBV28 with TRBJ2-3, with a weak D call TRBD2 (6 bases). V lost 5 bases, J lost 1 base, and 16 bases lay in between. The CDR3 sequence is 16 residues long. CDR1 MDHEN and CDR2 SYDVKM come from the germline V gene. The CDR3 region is CASSKSRGEGTDTQYF. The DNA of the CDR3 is TGTGCCAGCAGTAAGTCCCGCGGGGAAGGCACAGATACGCAGTATTTT.

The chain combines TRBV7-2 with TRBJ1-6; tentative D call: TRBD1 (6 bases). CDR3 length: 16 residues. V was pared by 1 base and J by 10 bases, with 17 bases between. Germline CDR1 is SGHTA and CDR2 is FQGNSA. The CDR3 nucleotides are TGTGCCAGCAGCTTAGTCCGAGGGGGGGCAGGGTCACCCCTCCACTTT. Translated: CASSLVRGGAGSPLHF.

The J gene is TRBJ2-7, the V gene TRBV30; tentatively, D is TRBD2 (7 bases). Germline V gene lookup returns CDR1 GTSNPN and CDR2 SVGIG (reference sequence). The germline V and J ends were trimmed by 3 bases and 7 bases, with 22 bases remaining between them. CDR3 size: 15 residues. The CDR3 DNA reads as TGTGCCTGGAGCACCCGGGGAGGGGGGCCTAAAGAGCAGTACTTC. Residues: CAWSTRGGGPKEQYF.

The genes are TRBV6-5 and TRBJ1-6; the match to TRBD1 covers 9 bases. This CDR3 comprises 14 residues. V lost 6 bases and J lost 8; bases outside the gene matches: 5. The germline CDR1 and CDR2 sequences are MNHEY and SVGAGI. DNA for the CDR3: TGTGCCAGCAGGATGGGACAGGGTTATTCACCCCTCCACTTT. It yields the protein CASRMGQGYSPLHF.

CDR3 sequence: CASSIESASLNSPLHF. DNA for the CDR3: TGTGCCAGTAGTATAGAAAGCGCGTCCCTAAATTCACCCCTCCACTTT. V is TRBV19 and J is TRBJ1-6; D is unclear. Trimming cost V 0 bases and J 7 bases, with 13 bases left between them. The CDR3 runs to 16 residues. Germline CDR1 LNHDA, CDR2 SQIVND (reference sequence).

The CDR3 DNA follows: TGTGCCAGCAGCCCCGTTAACTATGGCTACACCTTC. Its translation: CASSPVNYGYTF. This chain uses TRBV7-2 with TRBJ1-2; D ambiguous. V shed 5 bases and J shed 1 base, with 5 bases lying between them. This CDR3 spans 12 amino acids. Germline CDR1 and CDR2: SGHTA and FQGNSA.

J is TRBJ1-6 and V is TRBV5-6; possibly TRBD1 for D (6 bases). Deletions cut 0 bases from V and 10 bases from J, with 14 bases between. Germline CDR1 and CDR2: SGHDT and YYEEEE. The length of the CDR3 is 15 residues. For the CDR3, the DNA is TGTGCCAGCAGCTTGGGAGGGGGAGGGGGGTCACCCCTCCACTTT. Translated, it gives CASSLGGGGGSPLHF.

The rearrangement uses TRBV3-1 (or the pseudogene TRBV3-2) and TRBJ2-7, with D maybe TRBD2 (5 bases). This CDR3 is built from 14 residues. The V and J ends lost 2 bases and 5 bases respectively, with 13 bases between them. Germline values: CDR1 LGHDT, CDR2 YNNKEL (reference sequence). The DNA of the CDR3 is TGTGCCAGCAGCCAATTGGAAGGGAGCCACGAGCAGTACTTC. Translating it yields CASSQLEGSHEQYF.

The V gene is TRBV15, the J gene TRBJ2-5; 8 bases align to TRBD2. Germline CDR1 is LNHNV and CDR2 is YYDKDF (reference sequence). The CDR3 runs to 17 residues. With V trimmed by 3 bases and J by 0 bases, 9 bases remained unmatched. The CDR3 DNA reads TGTGCCACCAGCAGGGGGACTAGAGACGGGTACCAAGAGACCCAGTACTTC. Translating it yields CATSRGTRDGYQETQYF.

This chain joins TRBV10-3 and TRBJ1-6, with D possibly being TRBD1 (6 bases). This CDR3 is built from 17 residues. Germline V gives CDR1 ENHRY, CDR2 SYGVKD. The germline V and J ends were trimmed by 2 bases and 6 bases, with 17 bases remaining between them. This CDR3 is CAISEAPWTDLNSPLHF. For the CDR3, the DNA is TGTGCCATCAGTGAGGCGCCTTGGACAGATCTTAATTCACCCCTCCACTTT.

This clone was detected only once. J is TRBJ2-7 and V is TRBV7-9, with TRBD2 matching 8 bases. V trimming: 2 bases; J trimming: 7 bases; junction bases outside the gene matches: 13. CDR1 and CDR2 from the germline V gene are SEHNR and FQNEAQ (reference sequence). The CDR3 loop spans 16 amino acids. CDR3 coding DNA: TGTGCCAGCAGCTTATTCGGGGGGGCATCTCTGAGTGAGCAGTACTTC. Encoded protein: CASSLFGGASLSEQYF.